This T cell receptor beta chain was observed in a study of blood T cells in healthy people across ages (dated by TCRdb to about 2015). With respect to the entire study: In model experiments, template switching captured roughly one uniquely barcoded TCR beta cDNA molecule for every two T cells. The study measured age-related changes in TCR beta repertoire diversity using deep sequencing normalized with unique cDNA molecular identifiers. Donors were grouped into four age groups: young (average roughly 17 years), middle-aged (over 35), aged (around 60) and long-lived (over 80). To avoid experimental bias, donors of different ages were randomly spread across the sequencing lanes. Two additional independent replicas of 1 million unique cDNA reads from the same blood draw were analyzed for two donors (one aged 18 to 30 and one aged 80 or older).

Donors were 35 to 40 systemically healthy Caucasian individuals from Russia aged about 6 to 100 years. Each donor gave ten milliliters of peripheral blood, collected into EDTA-treated Vacutainer tubes. Ficoll-Paque density-gradient centrifugation was used to isolate PBMCs, with at least 7 million per sample. Total RNA, at least 6 micrograms per sample, was extracted from PBMCs with Trizol reagent. For every donor, flow cytometry on a PBMC aliquot measured the percentage of naive CD45RAhigh/CD27high T cells. The protocol used for the library was 5' RACE. This sample was sequenced with an Illumina HiSeq 2500. A second roughly 6 to 11 cycle PCR used a sample-barcoded 5' primer and a J-beta primer mix. A template-switch 5' adaptor carrying 12 random nucleotides introduced a unique molecular identifier onto each TCR beta cDNA molecule. Each sample yielded at least 2.5 million CDR3-containing paired-end reads. First-strand cDNA synthesis was performed from all RNA using the Mint cDNA synthesis kit, with priming by a TRBC-specific oligonucleotide. Following uracil-DNA glycosylase treatment, all cDNA underwent a first 18-cycle PCR with the universal primers M1SS and BC2_uni_R. From the authors' description of their analysis: For normalization, 1 million high-quality reads, each with a distinct molecular identifier, were randomly selected from each sample. Instead of being binned into consensus sequences, reads that shared molecular identifiers were thrown out. MiTCR, set to a Q25 quality threshold and the strictest error-elimination algorithm, was used for CDR3 identification, clonotype clustering and error correction. A nonparametric unseen species model with Euler transformation was used to estimate lower-bound total TCR beta diversity. TCRdb ran its own pipeline on the public reads, namely fastp trimming at Q25 and MiXCR clone calling, and kept in-frame beta chains. A single entry per CDR3 protein holds the most common genes and DNA from its merged rows. The V and J calls follow TCRdb's processing rather than the paper's. The sample contains around 1,500,000 distinct CDR3 sequences, 28% of them found a single time. The top ten clones comprise about 7.7% of the sample.

At the junction V is shortened by 7 bases and J by 2 bases; bases outside the gene matches: 28. From its cysteine to its phenylalanine, the CDR3 spans 22 amino acids. Only the CDR3 portion is preserved as DNA: 66 bases, with reading frame beginning at the first base. Overall results and qualifications from the work: Because the CMV infection status of the donors was unknown, age-related changes in expanded clonotypes may potentially have been confounded. Conclusive comparison of naive and antigen-experienced compartments was prevented by the profiling of bulk unsorted PBMCs. Estimates of total diversity based on one million sequenced T cells were considered lower bounds and underestimates. As age increased, observed TCR beta diversity per million T cells dropped in a roughly linear way, and a significant reduction was already evident by age about 40. Compared with the aged group, more naive CD4+ T cells, fewer expanded clones and increased TCR diversity were shown by the long-lived group, suggesting age selection. Observed TCR beta diversity correlated strongly with the percentage of naive T cells measured by flow cytometry.

This clonotype was counted a few times. Its specific antigen is unknown. No much larger clone is present one base from it, and per-base qualities are unavailable. The chain is made from TRBV6-7 and TRBJ2-5, with 10 central nucleotides matching TRBD2. TRBV6-7 is an ORF for which the function is uncertain. The sample consisted of blood. The receptor was derived from a woman aged 25 to 39 in good health. The CDR3 is CASTVKDPGTSEMAKLQETQYF. The nucleotide sequence is given as TGTGCCAGCACCGTTAAAGATCCCGGGACTAGCGAAATGGCTAAACTACAAGAGACCCAGTACTTC.